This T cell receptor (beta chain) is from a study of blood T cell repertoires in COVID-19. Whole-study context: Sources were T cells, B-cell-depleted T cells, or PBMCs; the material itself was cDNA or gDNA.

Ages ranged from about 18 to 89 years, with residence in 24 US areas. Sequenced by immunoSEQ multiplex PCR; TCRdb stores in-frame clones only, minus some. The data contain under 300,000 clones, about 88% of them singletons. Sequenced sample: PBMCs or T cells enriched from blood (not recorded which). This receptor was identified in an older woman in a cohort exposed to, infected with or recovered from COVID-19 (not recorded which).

CDR3 bases: TGTGCCAGCAGTTTTACGACAGGGCCCTCTGGAAACACCATATATTTT. Its protein is CASSFTTGPSGNTIYF. V and J are TRBV28 and TRBJ1-3; the match to TRBD1 covers 7 bases. The J segment lost 0 bases and the V segment lost 3 bases, leaving 5 bases of the junction unmatched. The CDR3 totals 16 residues. Germline assignment: CDR1 MDHEN and CDR2 SYDVKM.